This TCR beta chain stems from a study of T cells in Graves' hyperthyroidism and ophthalmopathy. For the study at large: At initial diagnosis, before any treatment had begun, peripheral blood was obtained.

The CDR3 sequence is 13 residues long. Trimming cost V 0 bases and J 3 bases, with 5 bases left between them. CDR1 and CDR2 from the germline V gene are SGHTA and FQGNSA. A patient was excluded if there was uncontrolled infection, other autoimmune disease, pregnancy or lactation. This clonotype was detected many times. From RNA transcripts, TCR beta CDR3 regions were amplified. An initial round of RT-PCR targeting the TCR CDR3 relied on the HTBI primer set. TCRdb used MiXCR to reprocess the multiplex PCR reads, holding one entry per CDR3 protein. The top ten clones hold 6.5% to 10% of a sample with about 290,000 distinct CDR3 sequences, more than 10% of them seen once.

The receptor's source is a woman younger than 45 with Graves' hyperthyroidism that later progressed to Graves' ophthalmopathy. This rearrangement joins TRBV7-2 to TRBJ1-2; the D is unclear. Sequenced: blood. CDR3 protein: CASSLAGDYGYTF. The CDR3 nucleotides read TGTGCCAGCAGCTTAGCCGGGGACTATGGCTACACCTTC.